The 21 T cell receptor beta chains given below trace back to one sample, sequenced in a study of blood T cell repertoires in COVID-19. Repertoires were generated with immunoSEQ multiplex PCR, while TCRdb's copy carries only in-frame clones and drops some. This sample yields about 190,000 clones, of which around 80% are seen a single time; around 12% belongs to the top ten. Sequenced input: peripheral blood. The source of these receptors is a woman aged 45 to 65 with acute or convalescent COVID-19.

The chain uses TRBV6-6 and TRBJ1-1, with a weak D call TRBD1 (5 bases). Germline lookup yields CDR1 MNHNY and CDR2 SVGAGI (reference sequence). V was cut by 2 bases and J by 8 bases, with 9 bases left in between. The CDR3 spans 12 residues. CDR3 DNA sequence: TGTGCCAGCAGTTACAACAAGGGGGAAGCTTTCTTT. Encoded protein: CASSYNKGEAFF.

With regard to this clone: Compared with germline, one end of the junction differs, possibly owing to a read error. CDR3 nucleotides: TGCAGTGCTAGCTACTACGCGCAGTACTTC. Translation: CSASYYAQYF. This chain uses TRBV20-1 with TRBJ2-7; D unclear. This CDR3 has 10 residues. Germline V CDR1 and CDR2: DFQATT, SNEGSKA (reference sequence).

V and J are TRBV29-1 and TRBJ1-3; no clear D. Germline V lookup: CDR1 SQVTM, CDR2 ANQGSEA. The CDR3 runs to 14 residues. Between the trimmed V and J ends, which lost 4 bases and 0 bases, there was a span of 10 bases. The CDR3 sequence: CSVGEISSGNTIYF. The CDR3 coding sequence is TGCAGCGTTGGGGAGATTAGCTCTGGAAACACCATATATTTT.

The chain employs TRBV15 and TRBJ2-3, with 9 bases identical to TRBD1. Germline V lookup: CDR1 LNHNV, CDR2 YYDKDF (reference sequence). CDR3 length equals 15 residues. J gave up 3 bases and V 10 bases, and 11 bases lay outside the gene matches. The CDR3 DNA follows: TGTGCCAGCAGTTACAGGGGGCTTAATACAGATACGCAGTATTTT. Translation gives CASSYRGLNTDTQYF.

The chain is built from TRBV19 and TRBJ2-3, with D tentatively TRBD2 (5 bases). Trimming shortened V by 8 bases and J by 1 base, and 10 bases separated the two germline ends. This CDR3 comprises 13 residues. In germline, CDR1 is LNHDA, CDR2 SQIVND (reference sequence). DNA of the CDR3: TGTGCCAGTGGAAGTAGCGGCACAGATACGCAGTATTTT. Its translation is CASGSSGTDTQYF.

This chain uses TRBV18 with TRBJ1-4; a weak D match, TRBD1 (5 bases). V dropped 3 bases and J dropped 12 bases, with 11 bases sitting between them. The CDR3 is made up of 12 amino acids. CDR1 and CDR2 (germline): KGHSH, LQKENI. Written as DNA, the CDR3 is TGTGCCAGCTCACCCTCCAGGGAACAACTGTTTTTT. Residues: CASSPSREQLFF.

This clone was recorded only once. The rearrangement uses TRBV6-5 and TRBJ2-7, with D perhaps matching TRBD1 (6 bases). V was pared by 4 bases and J by 4 bases, with 11 bases between. CDR1 MNHEY and CDR2 SVGAGI come from the germline V gene. CDR3 size: 13 residues. The CDR3 sequence is CASSFGGGYEQYF. CDR3 coding DNA: TGTGCCAGCAGTTTTGGGGGCGGTTACGAGCAGTACTTC.

This rearrangement joins TRBV11-2 to TRBJ2-1; D is unresolved. CDR1 is SGHAT, CDR2 FQNNGV, per germline. The CDR3 length is 15 residues. V was shortened by 5 bases and J by 8 bases, with 19 bases between the two germline ends. This chain's CDR3 is CASSPSVMSTYEQFF. The DNA for the CDR3 is TGTGCCAGCAGCCCGTCGGTTATGTCCACGTATGAGCAGTTCTTC.

This chain uses TRBV18 with TRBJ2-7, with 11 bases fitting TRBD1. The germline gives CDR1 KGHSH, CDR2 LQKENI. V gave up 4 bases and J gave up 2 bases; unmatched junction bases: 1. There are 14 residues in the CDR3. CDR3 in DNA: TGTGCCAGCTCACTGGGACAGGGGGCCTACGAGCAGTACTTC. This codes for CASSLGQGAYEQYF.

The chain carries TRBV5-4 and TRBJ1-1, with D unclear. The CDR3 sequence is 13 residues long. Trimming took 4 bases from V and 2 from J, leaving 9 bases between them. Germline CDR1 and CDR2: SGHNT and YYREEE (reference sequence). The CDR3, as DNA: TGTGCCAGCAGCGTAGACATTAACACTGAAGCTTTCTTT. Translating gives CASSVDINTEAFF. Full variable domain (remainder filled in from reference TRBV5-4 and TRBJ1-1): ETGVTQSPTHLIKTRGQQVTLRCSSQSGHNTVSWYQQALGQGPQFIFQYYREEENGRGNFPPRFSGLQFPNYSSELNVNALELDDSALYLCASSVDINTEAFFGQGTRLTVV.

The CDR3 region has the DNA TGTGCCAGCAGCTCGTACCAGGGGTTTAGAAACACCATATATTTT. This codes for CASSSYQGFRNTIYF. The rearrangement uses TRBV7-2 and TRBJ1-3, with D possibly being TRBD1 (6 bases). The V gene's germline CDR1 is SGHTA and CDR2 FQGNSA. V was trimmed by 4 bases and J by 5 bases, leaving 15 bases between them. This CDR3 spans 15 amino acids.

The rearrangement links TRBV27 to TRBJ2-1, with D hard to call. Deletions cut 1 base from V and 9 bases from J, with 13 bases between. Germline CDR1 MNHEY, CDR2 SMNVEV (reference sequence). The CDR3 is 14 amino acids. The CDR3 loop reads CASSLFSSTGEQFF. CDR3 in DNA: TGTGCCAGCAGTTTATTCTCCAGCACGGGTGAGCAGTTCTTC.

The CDR3 nucleotides read TGTGCCAGCTCAACAGCGACAGGGGACGAGCAGTACTTC. As protein: CASSTATGDEQYF. The V call is TRBV18, the J call TRBJ2-7; 8 positions match TRBD1. The length of the CDR3 is 13 residues. J was trimmed by 5 bases and V by 5 bases; bases with no gene match: 5. The germline CDR1 and CDR2 sequences are KGHSH and LQKENI. Filled out from reference TRBV18 and TRBJ2-7, the complete variable domain reads NAGVMQNPRHLVRRRGQEARLRCSPMKGHSHVYWYRQLPEEGLKFMVYLQKENIIDESGMPKERFSAEFPKEGPSILRIQQVVRGDSAAYFCASSTATGDEQYFGPGTRLTVT.

In this sample, this clone turned up once. V and J are TRBV30 and TRBJ1-3; a possible D gene is TRBD1 (5 bases). There are 15 residues in the CDR3. The V end lost 0 bases, the J end lost 4 bases, and 13 bases lay between the germline ends. The germline CDR1 and CDR2 sequences are GTSNPN and SVGIG (reference sequence). CDR3 DNA: TGTGCCTGGAGTGTACTCGAAGGGGTAGGAAACACCATATATTTT. Its translation is CAWSVLEGVGNTIYF.

As concerns this clone: The junction differs from germline at one of its ends, possibly a read error. V usage is TRBV28 and J usage is TRBJ2-7; tentatively, D is TRBD1 (6 bases). CDR1 and CDR2 (germline): MDHEN, SYDVKM. The CDR3 spans 14 residues. In DNA form, the CDR3 reads TGTGCCAGCAGTTCCCTGTCCTACCTCAGGACAGTTGACTTC. Translated, it gives CASSSLSYLRTVDF.

This rearrangement joins TRBV6-5 to TRBJ1-5; D not resolved. Trimming pared 6 bases from V and 2 bases from J, leaving 8 bases between. Germline V gene lookup returns CDR1 MNHEY and CDR2 SVGAGI. This CDR3 is 13 amino acids long. The CDR3 DNA reads TGTGCCAGCAGCGGAGAAGGCAATCAGCCCCAGCATTTT. Translation gives CASSGEGNQPQHF.

The chain joins TRBV9 to TRBJ2-7, with 9 positions matching TRBD1. Trimming at V came to 3 bases and at J to 12 bases, leaving 16 bases not matched to a gene. CDR1 and CDR2 from the germline V gene are SGDLS and YYNGEE. CDR3 length equals 15 residues. CDR3 amino acids: CASSAAGTGFQKRYF. The CDR3 nucleotides read TGTGCCAGCAGCGCGGCCGGGACAGGGTTTCAAAAAAGGTACTTC.

V and J are TRBV18 and TRBJ2-7; perhaps TRBD1 as D (6 bases). V dropped 4 bases and J dropped 3 bases, with 13 bases sitting between them. This CDR3 is built from 14 residues. Germline V gene lookup returns CDR1 KGHSH and CDR2 LQKENI. In DNA form, the CDR3 reads TGTGCCAGCTCACTTCAGGGGCTATACTACGAGCAGTACTTC. Protein product: CASSLQGLYYEQYF.

The chain employs TRBV2 and TRBJ1-2; D unresolved. The CDR3 runs to 11 residues. Germline values: CDR1 SNHLY, CDR2 FYNNEI. Trimming cost V 8 bases and J 4 bases, with 8 bases left between them. CDR3 protein: CASDISYGYTF. The CDR3 coding sequence is TGTGCCAGCGACATTAGCTATGGCTACACCTTC. Drawing the rest from reference TRBV2 and TRBJ1-2, the complete variable domain is EPEVTQTPSHQVTQMGQEVILRCVPISNHLYFYWYRQILGQKVEFLVSFYNNEISEKSEIFDDQFSVERPDGSNFTLKIRSTKLEDSAMYFCASDISYGYTFGSGTRLTVV.

This chain joins TRBV30 and TRBJ1-4; 8 bases match TRBD1. This CDR3 is 15 amino acids long. Germline CDR1 GTSNPN, CDR2 SVGIG (reference sequence). V was pared by 0 bases and J by 7 bases, with 7 bases of the junction left unmatched. CDR3 nucleotide sequence: TGTGCCTGGAGTGTGCAGGGGGCGCGTGGTGAAAAACTGTTTTTT. It encodes CAWSVQGARGEKLFF.

This chain connects TRBV12-3 or TRBV12-4 to TRBJ2-1; D possibly corresponds to TRBD2 (5 bases). The CDR3 loop spans 12 amino acids. Trimming stripped 7 bases from V and 6 bases from J, with 10 bases between. CDR3 residues: CASNPSLNEQFF. For the CDR3, the DNA is TGTGCCAGCAACCCTAGCCTCAATGAGCAGTTCTTC.